This is a list of T cell receptor beta chains from one sample in a study of cytomegalovirus exposure and HLA in healthy donors. Some clones are missing from TCRdb's copy, which holds only in-frame ones; the method was immunoSEQ multiplex PCR. The repertoire includes tens of thousands of clones, about 97% of them detected once, and 1.5% to 2% sits in the top ten. Sequenced sample: PBMCs. The receptor source for this set is a woman aged 18-30 years in good health and CMV-seropositive. CDR3s include the opening cysteine and the closing phenylalanine or tryptophan. The D gene is left open where the match is weak. Clone sizes are given selectively: once, few, many, or a class where the clone is expanded.

clone_size: .
d_call: .
j_call: TRBJ2-3
v_call: TRBV5-1
cdr3_nt: TGCGCCAGCAGCTCCTTAGCGGATACGCAGTATTTT
cdr3_aa: CASSSLADTQYF

clone_size: .
d_call: TRBD2
j_call: TRBJ2-3
v_call: TRBV10-3
cdr3_nt: TGTGCCATCAGTGGTGGTAGCGGGAGTGGCACAGATACGCAGTATTTT
cdr3_aa: CAISGGSGSGTDTQYF

clone_size: .
d_call: TRBD1
j_call: TRBJ1-1
v_call: TRBV30
cdr3_nt: TGTGCCTGGAACAGGGGATCTGAAGCTTTCTTT
cdr3_aa: CAWNRGSEAFF

clone_size: .
d_call: TRBD1
j_call: TRBJ1-3
v_call: TRBV6-5
cdr3_nt: TGTGCCAGCAGTTACACCGGGACAGGGAGTGGAAACACCATATATTTT
cdr3_aa: CASSYTGTGSGNTIYF

clone_size: .
d_call: .
j_call: TRBJ2-3
v_call: TRBV7-9
cdr3_nt: TGTGCCAGCAGCTTAGCGGTCCAGGGTGACGATACGCAGTATTTT
cdr3_aa: CASSLAVQGDDTQYF

clone_size: .
d_call: .
j_call: TRBJ2-7
v_call: TRBV4-1
cdr3_nt: TGCGCCAGCAGCCAAGGCCCAAGCATCTACGAGCAGTACTTC
cdr3_aa: CASSQGPSIYEQYF

clone_size: .
d_call: TRBD1
j_call: TRBJ2-7
v_call: TRBV11-2
cdr3_nt: TGTGCCAGCAGCCCGCCGGGACAGGGGGCTCACGAGCAGTACTTC
cdr3_aa: CASSPPGQGAHEQYF

clone_size: .
d_call: TRBD2
j_call: TRBJ2-7
v_call: TRBV2
cdr3_nt: TGTGCCAGCAGGGTAGCGGGAACCTACGAGCAGTACTTC
cdr3_aa: CASRVAGTYEQYF

clone_size: .
d_call: .
j_call: TRBJ1-3
v_call: TRBV10-3
cdr3_nt: TGTGCCATCAGTGAGGTGGCAAACACCATATATTTT
cdr3_aa: CAISEVANTIYF

clone_size: .
d_call: TRBD1
j_call: TRBJ1-2
v_call: TRBV30
cdr3_nt: TGTGCCTGGAGGGGGACAGTGTATGGCTACACCTTC
cdr3_aa: CAWRGTVYGYTF

clone_size: once
d_call: TRBD1
j_call: TRBJ2-2
v_call: TRBV27
cdr3_nt: TGTGCCACCATCCCGGCAGGGGGCTCGGTAGCCGGGGAGCTGTTTTTT
cdr3_aa: CATIPAGGSVAGELFF

clone_size: .
d_call: .
j_call: TRBJ2-7
v_call: TRBV28
cdr3_nt: TGTGCCAGCAGTTTAGGGTACGACAGGTACGAGCAGTACTTC
cdr3_aa: CASSLGYDRYEQYF

clone_size: .
d_call: .
j_call: TRBJ1-4
v_call: TRBV7-6
cdr3_nt: TGTGCCAGCAGCTCGGGACACCTAACTAATGAAAAACTGTTTTTT
cdr3_aa: CASSSGHLTNEKLFF

clone_size: .
d_call: TRBD2
j_call: TRBJ2-5
v_call: TRBV5-4
cdr3_nt: TGTGCCAGCAGGTTTAGCGGGAGGTCTTGGGAGACCCAGTACTTC
cdr3_aa: CASRFSGRSWETQYF

clone_size: .
d_call: .
j_call: TRBJ1-5
v_call: TRBV6-1
cdr3_nt: TGTGCCAGCAGTGAGAGTCGGTTTGGGAGTTGGCCCCAGCATTTT
cdr3_aa: CASSESRFGSWPQHF

clone_size: once
d_call: TRBD1
j_call: TRBJ2-7
v_call: TRBV14
cdr3_nt: TGTGCCAGCAGCCACGAACCCGGGACAGGAGCCTACGAGCAGTACTTC
cdr3_aa: CASSHEPGTGAYEQYF

clone_size: .
d_call: TRBD2
j_call: TRBJ2-2
v_call: TRBV7-3
cdr3_nt: TGTGCCAGCAGCGCGAAGACGGGACTAGCGGGAACCGGGGAGCTGTTTTTT
cdr3_aa: CASSAKTGLAGTGELFF

clone_size: .
d_call: TRBD1
j_call: TRBJ1-1
v_call: TRBV6-5
cdr3_nt: TGTGCCAGCAACCCAGTGGACAGGGACACTGAAGCTTTCTTT
cdr3_aa: CASNPVDRDTEAFF

clone_size: .
d_call: TRBD1
j_call: TRBJ2-2
v_call: TRBV5-1
cdr3_nt: TGCGCCAGCAGCTTTTTGGGACAGGGGGCCGCCGGGGAGCTGTTTTTT
cdr3_aa: CASSFLGQGAAGELFF